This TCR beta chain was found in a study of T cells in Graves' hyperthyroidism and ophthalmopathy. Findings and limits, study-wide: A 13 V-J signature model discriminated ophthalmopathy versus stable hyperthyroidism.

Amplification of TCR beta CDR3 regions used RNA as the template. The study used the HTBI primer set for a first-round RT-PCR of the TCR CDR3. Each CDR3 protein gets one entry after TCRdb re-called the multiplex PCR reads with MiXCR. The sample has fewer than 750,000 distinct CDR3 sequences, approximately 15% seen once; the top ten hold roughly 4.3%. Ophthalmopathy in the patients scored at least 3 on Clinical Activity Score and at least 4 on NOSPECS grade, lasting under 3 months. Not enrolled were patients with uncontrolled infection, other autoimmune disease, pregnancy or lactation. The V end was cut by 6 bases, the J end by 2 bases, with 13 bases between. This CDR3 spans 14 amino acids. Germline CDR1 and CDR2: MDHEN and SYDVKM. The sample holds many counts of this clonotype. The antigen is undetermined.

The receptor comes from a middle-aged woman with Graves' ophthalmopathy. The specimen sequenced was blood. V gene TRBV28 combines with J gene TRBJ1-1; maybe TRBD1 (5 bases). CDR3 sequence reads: CASSSLGANTEAFF. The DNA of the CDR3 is TGTGCCAGCAGCTCCCTCGGGGCCAACACTGAAGCTTTCTTT.